The rows below give T cell receptor beta chains drawn from one sample of a study of T cell repertoires in cytomegalovirus infection. TCRdb re-called the reads with MiXCR, one entry per CDR3 protein. The sample shows hundreds of thousands of distinct CDR3 sequences, less than 25% of them seen only once. Sequencing was carried out using CD8+ T cells from PBMCs. These receptors came from a human donor in good health (CMV status not recorded). Some clones in this sample may be carry-over from other donors' samples. Each CDR3 is given without its conserved first and last residue.

v_call: TRBV18
cdr3_length: 15
cdr3_aa: ASSLSRGPIAKNIQY

v_call: TRBV10-2
cdr3_length: 14
cdr3_aa: ASSAHRTGRQDTQY

v_call: TRBV29-1
cdr3_length: 10
cdr3_aa: SVVDSGYGYT

v_call: TRBV7-9
cdr3_length: 15
cdr3_aa: ASSFGQGWSYTGELF

v_call: TRBV7-2
cdr3_length: 16
cdr3_aa: ASSLGVRASGVTDTQY

v_call: TRBV28
cdr3_length: 11
cdr3_aa: ASSLQGTSPLH

v_call: TRBV5-1
cdr3_length: 13
cdr3_aa: ASSWTSTRQETQY

v_call: TRBV20-1
cdr3_length: 14
cdr3_aa: SALTSPPHQFGELF

v_call: TRBV7-2
cdr3_length: 15
cdr3_aa: ASSSLGGPAGGDTQY

v_call: TRBV19
cdr3_length: 13
cdr3_aa: ASSILAGADNEQF